The subject of this entry is one T cell receptor beta chain. The antigen is unknown. This specimen includes other DNA sequences encoding the same CDR3. Cycle 7 day 1, cycle 4 day 1, and baseline were the timepoints at which blood was sampled. These data come from a study of OX40 agonist ivuxolimab in advanced cancers. Looking at the study overall: Ivuxolimab, an agonist antibody against OX40 (CD134), was given to patients. Among those enrolled, mean age was about 63 years (range roughly 20 to 79) and about 82% were male. Study-wide results and limits: At 0.1 to 3.0 mg/kg, clonal expansion of CD4+ and CD8+ blood T cells had occurred by week 6.

This CDR3 has 11 amino acids. Germline values: CDR1 DFQATT, CDR2 SNEGSKA (reference sequence). Germline trimming cut 6 bases from V and 5 bases from J; bases unmatched to any gene: 3. TCRdb keeps only in-frame clones here, not all; method: immunoSEQ multiplex PCR. The sample gives about 88,000 clones, just under 90% of which show up once; around 1.5% is in the top ten. The clonotype originates from an adult with an advanced solid tumor such as melanoma, head and neck, liver or kidney cancer. Sequenced material: CD4+ or CD8+ T cells sorted from blood, taken in a trial of the OX40 agonist ivuxolimab. The chain carries TRBV20-1 and TRBJ2-5; 7 nucleotides match TRBD2. In nucleotides, the CDR3 is TGCAGTGCGAGGCGGGGGGAGACCCAGTACTTC. Its protein product is CSARRGETQYF.